A selection of T cell receptor beta chains follows, all from one sample in a study of T cell repertoires in cytomegalovirus infection. TCRdb re-analysed the reads in MiXCR, keeping a single row per CDR3 protein. This sample carries about 250,000 distinct CDR3 sequences, under 8.5% of them seen once, and the ten largest clones take roughly 6%. Input material: PBMCs. The receptors derive from a human donor in good health (CMV status not recorded). Some clones in this sample may be carry-over from other donors' samples. CDR3s include the opening cysteine and the closing phenylalanine or tryptophan. A D gene is named only where the DNA matches it firmly. Clone size appears in some rows only: once, few, many, or a class for an expanded clone.

many | TRBJ1-1 | TRBV7-2 | - | TGTGCCAGCAGCTTTCAGTGGGCGGGAGACACTGAAGCTTTCTTT | CASSFQWAGDTEAFF
many | TRBJ2-6 | TRBV11-3 | - | TGTGCCAGCAGCTTAGATCCCAGGACACCTCTCTCGGGGGCCAACGTCCTGACTTTC | CASSLDPRTPLSGANVLTF
few | TRBJ2-2 | TRBV10-3 | TRBD1 | TGTGCCATCGGCACGTCCGGGACAGCCGGGGAGCTGTTTTTT | CAIGTSGTAGELFF
many | TRBJ2-5 | TRBV7-2 | TRBD1 | TGTGCCAGCAGCCCCAGGGGGCTCCAAGAGACCCAGTACTTC | CASSPRGLQETQYF
many | TRBJ2-7 | TRBV6-2/TRBV6-3 | - | TGTGCCAGCAGCGGGACTTTAGGCTACGAGCAGTACTTC | CASSGTLGYEQYF
many | TRBJ1-1 | TRBV20-1 | TRBD1 | TGCAGTGCCCAAGGACAGGGCAGAGCTTTCTTT | CSAQGQGRAFF
many | TRBJ1-2 | TRBV28 | - | TGTGCCAGCAGCCAAGAAAGGGGGACGTCCTATGGCTACACCTTC | CASSQERGTSYGYTF
many | TRBJ2-2 | TRBV6-4 | TRBD2 | TGTGCCAGCAGTGCATTAGCGGGGGCCTCGTTCGCGAACACCGGGGAGCTGTTTTTT | CASSALAGASFANTGELFF
many | TRBJ2-5 | TRBV5-1 | - | TGCGCCAGCAGCTCGATCGGGAAACTGGAGACCCAGTACTTC | CASSSIGKLETQYF
- | TRBJ1-2 | TRBV18 | TRBD1 | TGTGCCAGCTCACCTTTATTGGGGACAGACAACTATGGCTACACCTTC | CASSPLLGTDNYGYTF
few | TRBJ2-1 | TRBV2 | TRBD2 | TGTGCCAGCAGTGAACTAGCGGGGGAATACAATGAGCAGTTCTTC | CASSELAGEYNEQFF
- | TRBJ2-7 | TRBV5-1 | TRBD1 | TGCGCCAGCAGCTTAGGGGACAGTAGCTCCTACGAGCAGTACTTC | CASSLGDSSSYEQYF
many | TRBJ2-1 | TRBV20-1 | TRBD2 | TGCAGTGCTGGGGCGAAAGGGGGACTAGTAGCCAATGAGCAGTTCTTC | CSAGAKGGLVANEQFF
many | TRBJ2-5 | TRBV29-1 | TRBD2 | TGCAGCGTTGAGCGGGGGGAGACCCAGTACTTC | CSVERGETQYF
many | TRBJ2-2 | TRBV7-6 | - | TGTGCCAGCAGTTACCTCGGAACCGGGGAGCTGTTTTTT | CASSYLGTGELFF
many | TRBJ1-1 | TRBV28 | TRBD1 | TGTGCCGGTCGGAAAAGGGGGCTAGGGAACACTGAAGCTTTCTTT | CAGRKRGLGNTEAFF
many | TRBJ2-7 | TRBV7-2 | - | TGTGCCAGCAGCTTAAGTGTTTGGGGCGAGCAGTACTTC | CASSLSVWGEQYF
few | TRBJ1-5 | TRBV20-1 | TRBD1 | TGCAGTGCTAGAGATCTAAGGACAGGGGGATTCGGCGGTATGAATCAGCCCCAGCATTTT | CSARDLRTGGFGGMNQPQHF
many | TRBJ2-4 | TRBV6-1 | - | TGTGCCAGCAGGATACCGACTAGGCCCAAAAACATTCAGTACTTC | CASRIPTRPKNIQYF
many | TRBJ2-7 | TRBV28 | - | TGTGCCAGCAGTTTGGTCTGGGGCAGCAAGTCCGAGCAGTACTTC | CASSLVWGSKSEQYF
many | TRBJ1-5 | TRBV19 | - | TGTGCCAGTAGGGGGGCTAATCAGCCCCAGCATTTT | CASRGANQPQHF
- | TRBJ2-1 | TRBV6-5 | - | TGTGCCAGCAGTCCCCCCGTCGGACACTACAATGAGCAGTTCTTC | CASSPPVGHYNEQFF
- | TRBJ1-1 | TRBV5-4 | TRBD1 | TGTGCCAGCAGCAACGACAGGGTTGGTACTGAAGCTTTCTTT | CASSNDRVGTEAFF
- | TRBJ2-1 | TRBV20-1 | TRBD2 | TGCAGTGCTCTGGGACTAGCGGGGGACCACTACAATGAGCAGTTCTTC | CSALGLAGDHYNEQFF
many | TRBJ1-4 | TRBV12-3/TRBV12-4 | TRBD1 | TGTGCCAGCAGTAGGGACAGGGGGTTTGCAACTAATGAAAAACTGTTTTTT | CASSRDRGFATNEKLFF
many | TRBJ2-2 | TRBV6-6 | TRBD1 | TGTGCCAGCAGTTACTCCGGGACAGGGGGGATCGGGGAGCTGTTTTTT | CASSYSGTGGIGELFF
many | TRBJ1-6 | TRBV19 | TRBD1 | TGTGCCAGTAGGACTAAGGGACAGGGATATTCACCCCTCCACTTT | CASRTKGQGYSPLHF
many | TRBJ1-1 | TRBV7-2 | - | TGTGCCAGCAGCGAGCCGGGACGGGCGAACACTGAAGCTTTCTTT | CASSEPGRANTEAFF
- | TRBJ2-1 | TRBV4-2 | - | TGTGCCAGCAGCCAGTTTGGATCCTCCTACAATGAGCAGTTCTTC | CASSQFGSSYNEQFF
many | TRBJ2-3 | TRBV7-2 | - | TGTGCCAGCAGCCCTGGGTCCCAGGCGCAGTATTTT | CASSPGSQAQYF
many | TRBJ2-7 | TRBV14 | - | TGTGCCAGCAGCCGGGACGTGCTAGGGGAGCAGTACTTC | CASSRDVLGEQYF
many | TRBJ2-6 | TRBV27 | - | TGTGCCAGCTCCTACAGGGACCCTGGGGCCAACGTCCTGACTTTC | CASSYRDPGANVLTF
many | TRBJ1-6 | TRBV27 | - | TGTGCCAGCAGTTCCCTGGCTCATTCACCCCTCCACTTT | CASSSLAHSPLHF